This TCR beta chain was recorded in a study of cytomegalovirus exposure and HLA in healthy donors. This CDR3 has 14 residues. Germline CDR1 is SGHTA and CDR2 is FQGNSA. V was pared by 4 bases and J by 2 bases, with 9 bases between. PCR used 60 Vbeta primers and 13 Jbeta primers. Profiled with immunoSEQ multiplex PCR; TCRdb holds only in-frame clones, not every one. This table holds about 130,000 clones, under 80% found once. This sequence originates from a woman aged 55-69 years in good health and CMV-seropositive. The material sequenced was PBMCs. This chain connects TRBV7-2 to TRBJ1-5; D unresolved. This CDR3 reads CASSSYQGNQPQHF. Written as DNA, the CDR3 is TGTGCCAGCAGCTCTTATCAGGGCAATCAGCCCCAGCATTTT.